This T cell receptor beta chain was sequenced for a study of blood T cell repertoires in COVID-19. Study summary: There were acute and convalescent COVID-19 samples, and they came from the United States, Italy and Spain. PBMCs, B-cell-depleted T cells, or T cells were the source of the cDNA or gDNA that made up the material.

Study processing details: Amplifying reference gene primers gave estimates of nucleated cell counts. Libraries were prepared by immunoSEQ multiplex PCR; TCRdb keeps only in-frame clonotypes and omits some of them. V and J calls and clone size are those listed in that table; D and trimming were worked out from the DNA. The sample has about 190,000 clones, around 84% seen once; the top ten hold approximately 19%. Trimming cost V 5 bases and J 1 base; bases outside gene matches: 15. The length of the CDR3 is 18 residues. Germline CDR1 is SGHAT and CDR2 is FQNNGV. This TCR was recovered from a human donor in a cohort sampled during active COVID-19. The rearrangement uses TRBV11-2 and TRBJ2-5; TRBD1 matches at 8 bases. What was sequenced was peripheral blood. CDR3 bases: TGTGCCAGCAGCACACGAACCTGGACTACAGGGGGCCAAGAGACCCAGTACTTC. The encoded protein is CASSTRTWTTGGQETQYF.